Presented here are 19 T cell receptor beta chains from one specimen sequenced in a study of blood T cell repertoires in COVID-19. TCRdb's copy holds only in-frame clones and misses some; the assay was immunoSEQ multiplex PCR. Among roughly 140,000 clones listed, about nine tenths were seen once. The material sequenced was PBMCs or T cells enriched from blood (not recorded which). The receptors here all came from a man aged 55-75 years who had recovered from COVID-19.

This chain joins TRBV5-4 and TRBJ2-7; the D gene is possibly TRBD1 (5 bases). Germline CDR1 is SGHNT and CDR2 is YYREEE (reference sequence). CDR3 length: 14 residues. The V end was cut by 0 bases, the J end by 1 base, with 8 bases between. The CDR3 coding sequence is TGTGCCAGCAGCTTGGACCAGGGTTCCTACGAGCAGTACTTC. Protein: CASSLDQGSYEQYF.

The chain employs TRBV6-5 and TRBJ2-5; the match to TRBD1 covers 8 bases. This CDR3 comprises 15 residues. Trimming at V came to 1 base and at J to 7 bases, leaving 8 bases not matched to a gene. From germline, CDR1 is MNHEY and CDR2 SVGAGI. CDR3 bases: TGTGCCAGCAGTTACTTTGGACAGGGCTCAGGGACCCAGTACTTC. The encoded protein is CASSYFGQGSGTQYF.

The genes are TRBV7-8 and TRBJ1-2; 8 bases are a match to TRBD1. Germline-derived CDR1 and CDR2 are SGHVS and FQNEAQ. CDR3 size: 14 residues. The ends lost 1 base at V and 8 bases at J; junction bases unmatched: 6. The CDR3 coding sequence is TGTGCCAGCAGCTTAGTGGCAGGGGGCGAAGGCTACACCTTC. Its translation is CASSLVAGGEGYTF.

V usage is TRBV27 and J usage is TRBJ1-1; D gene uncertain. Trimming shortened V by 1 base and J by 8 bases, and 14 bases separated the two germline ends. The CDR3 consists of 14 residues. Germline V gene data show CDR1 as MNHEY and CDR2 as SMNVEV (reference sequence). The CDR3 bases are TGTGCCAGCAGTTTATGGGCAGAACCACTCGAAGCTTTCTTT. Amino acid sequence: CASSLWAEPLEAFF.

This clone has a handful of counts. The chain employs TRBV19 and TRBJ1-5; D unclear. Trimming removed 3 bases from V and 2 bases from J, with 5 bases in between. In germline, CDR1 is LNHDA, CDR2 SQIVND (reference sequence). The CDR3 totals 13 residues. The CDR3 here is CASSIVGNQPQHF. The CDR3 DNA is TGTGCCAGTAGTATTGTCGGCAATCAGCCCCAGCATTTT.

This chain connects TRBV6-5 to TRBJ2-3; 10 nucleotides agree with TRBD2. Unmatched junction bases numbered 7, after V lost 6 bases and J lost 4 bases. This CDR3 has 15 amino acids. Looked up from germline, CDR1 is MNHEY and CDR2 is SVGAGI. In nucleotides, the CDR3 is TGTGCCAGCAGGAGAATAGCGGGAGGCCCAGATACGCAGTATTTT. This sequence encodes CASRRIAGGPDTQYF.

This clone was picked up one time. V is TRBV9 and J is TRBJ1-1; perhaps TRBD1 as D (6 bases). V shed 3 bases and J shed 0 bases, with 12 bases lying between them. Germline CDR1 reads SGDLS; CDR2 reads YYNGEE. The CDR3 is 15 amino acids. The chain's CDR3 is CASSAVQGLNTEAFF. The DNA of the CDR3 is TGTGCCAGCAGCGCGGTACAGGGACTGAACACTGAAGCTTTCTTT.

The V and J genes are TRBV29-1 and TRBJ1-1; D gene unclear. Trimming cost V 5 bases and J 0 bases, with 10 bases left between them. CDR1 is SQVTM and CDR2 is ANQGSEA in the germline V gene. This CDR3 region has 13 residues. This chain's CDR3 is CSVRRALNTEAFF. Written as DNA, the CDR3 is TGCAGCGTTCGTAGAGCATTGAACACTGAAGCTTTCTTT.

This chain connects TRBV2 to TRBJ2-5, with 7 bases aligning to TRBD1. J lost 4 bases, V lost 0 bases, and 8 bases had no gene match. Per the germline V gene, CDR1 is SNHLY and CDR2 is FYNNEI. CDR3 size: 16 residues. Here the CDR3 reads CASSEALGRGRETQYF. The CDR3 DNA follows: TGTGCCAGCAGTGAAGCGCTTGGCAGGGGGAGAGAGACCCAGTACTTC.

The rearrangement links TRBV6-5 to TRBJ1-4, with 10 nucleotides matching TRBD1. This CDR3 has 16 residues. Germline-derived CDR1 and CDR2 are MNHEY and SVGAGI. Trimming at V came to 4 bases and at J to 7 bases, leaving 9 bases not matched to a gene. This CDR3 is CASSFDPGQGSEKLFF. CDR3 coding DNA: TGTGCCAGCAGTTTCGACCCGGGACAGGGGAGTGAAAAACTGTTTTTT.

This chain uses TRBV6-5 with TRBJ2-7; 8 bases map to TRBD1. CDR3 length: 14 amino acids. CDR1 and CDR2 from the germline V gene are MNHEY and SVGAGI. The ends lost 6 bases at V and 8 bases at J; junction bases unmatched: 12. The CDR3 region is CASRDRGGLIQQYF. The CDR3 nucleotides are TGTGCCAGCAGAGACAGGGGTGGTCTGATTCAGCAGTACTTC.

The chain combines TRBV9 with TRBJ1-5; 7 positions match TRBD1. This CDR3 spans 13 amino acids. Germline V CDR1 and CDR2: SGDLS, YYNGEE. Trimming removed 7 bases from V and 5 bases from J; junction bases left unmatched: 6. The CDR3 sequence: CASGATGDQPQHF. As DNA, the CDR3 is TGTGCCAGCGGAGCTACAGGGGATCAGCCCCAGCATTTT.

The chain is built from TRBV27 and TRBJ2-2; a possible D gene is TRBD1 (6 bases). Per the germline V gene, CDR1 is MNHEY and CDR2 is SMNVEV (reference sequence). The CDR3 covers 15 residues. Trimming shortened V by 6 bases and J by 4 bases, and 15 bases separated the two germline ends. The CDR3 loop reads CASSQNRAVTGELFF. CDR3 nucleotide sequence: TGTGCCAGCAGCCAAAACAGGGCGGTCACCGGGGAGCTGTTTTTT.

V is TRBV5-8 and J is TRBJ2-1; 10 bases are shared with TRBD2. The CDR3 loop spans 16 amino acids. Germline lookup yields CDR1 SGHTS and CDR2 YDEGEE. V lost 0 bases to trimming and J lost 4 bases; unmatched junction nucleotides: 4. In DNA form, the CDR3 reads TGTGCCAGCAGCTTGGGTCTAGCGGGAGTATACAATGAGCAGTTCTTC. It translates to CASSLGLAGVYNEQFF.

The chain is built from TRBV11-2 and TRBJ2-1; D is unresolved. Looked up from germline, CDR1 is SGHAT and CDR2 is FQNNGV. The CDR3 is 11 residues long. Trimming stripped 5 bases from V and 5 bases from J, with 4 bases between. The CDR3: CASSIDNEQFF. The CDR3 nucleotides are TGTGCCAGCAGCATCGACAATGAGCAGTTCTTC.

This clone was detected once. The chain couples TRBV5-1 to TRBJ1-4; TRBD1 is a possible D gene (6 bases). Trimming took 1 base from V and 7 from J, leaving 14 bases between them. Germline values: CDR1 SGHRS, CDR2 YFSETQ. CDR3 length equals 15 residues. DNA for the CDR3: TGCGCCAGCAGCTTGATCGCGGGAGGGGGTGAAAAACTGTTTTTT. Its protein product is CASSLIAGGGEKLFF.

V is TRBV7-8 and J is TRBJ2-2; 9 nucleotides align to TRBD2. Trimming cost V 2 bases and J 1 base; bases outside gene matches: 11. Germline CDR1 SGHVS, CDR2 FQNEAQ. The CDR3 covers 19 residues. The CDR3 coding sequence is TGTGCCAGCAGCTTACGTGGTAGCGGGGGACCGTTGAACACCGGGGAGCTGTTTTTT. Its protein is CASSLRGSGGPLNTGELFF.

The gene calls are TRBV5-5 and TRBJ2-7, with no clear D. V lost 1 base and J 5 bases, leaving 16 bases between the germline ends. The CDR3 is made up of 15 amino acids. The germline gives CDR1 SGHKS, CDR2 YYEKEE (reference sequence). The CDR3: CASSLQVILFHEQYF. DNA for the CDR3: TGTGCCAGCAGCTTGCAGGTGATCCTCTTCCACGAGCAGTACTTC. The full variable domain, rest sourced from reference TRBV5-5 and TRBJ2-7, is DAGVTQSPTHLIKTRGQQVTLRCSPISGHKSVSWYQQVLGQGPQFIFQYYEKEERGRGNFPDRFSARQFPNYSSELNVNALLLGDSALYLCASSLQVILFHEQYFGPGTRLTVT.

A remark on this clone: At one boundary the junction diverges from the germline segment, which might be a read error. The chain recombines TRBV6-5 with TRBJ1-5; the D gene is possibly TRBD1 (6 bases). The CDR3 length is 13 residues. From germline, CDR1 is MNHEY and CDR2 SVGAGI. Here the CDR3 reads CASSHSGVQPQHF. CDR3 sequence (DNA): TGTGCCAGCAGTCACTCAGGGGTTCAGCCCCAGCATTTT.